The 2 T cell receptor beta chains reported below all come from one sample, sequenced in a study of OX40 agonist ivuxolimab in advanced cancers. Sequencing was performed with immunoSEQ multiplex PCR; in TCRdb, only in-frame clones are kept and a portion is missing. The repertoire holds more than 60,000 clones, with more than 60% as singletons. The sample in question was CD4+ or CD8+ T cells sorted from blood, obtained in a trial of the OX40 agonist ivuxolimab. The origin of the receptors is an adult with an advanced solid tumor such as melanoma, head and neck, liver or kidney cancer.

This chain joins TRBV11-2 and TRBJ1-1; D uncertain. V was trimmed by 2 bases and J by 3 bases, leaving 7 bases between them. This CDR3 region has 13 residues. Germline V CDR1 and CDR2: SGHAT, FQNNGV. CDR3 loop: CASSLTRDTEAFF. CDR3 bases: TGTGCCAGCAGCTTAACTCGGGACACTGAAGCTTTCTTT.

The gene calls are TRBV7-9 and TRBJ1-4; D unclear. Trimming shortened V by 3 bases and J by 8 bases, and 10 bases separated the two germline ends. This CDR3 region has 13 residues. The germline gives CDR1 SEHNR, CDR2 FQNEAQ (reference sequence). This CDR3 reads CASSFPSGEKLFF. For the CDR3, the DNA is TGTGCCAGCAGCTTCCCCTCCGGGGAAAAACTGTTTTTT.